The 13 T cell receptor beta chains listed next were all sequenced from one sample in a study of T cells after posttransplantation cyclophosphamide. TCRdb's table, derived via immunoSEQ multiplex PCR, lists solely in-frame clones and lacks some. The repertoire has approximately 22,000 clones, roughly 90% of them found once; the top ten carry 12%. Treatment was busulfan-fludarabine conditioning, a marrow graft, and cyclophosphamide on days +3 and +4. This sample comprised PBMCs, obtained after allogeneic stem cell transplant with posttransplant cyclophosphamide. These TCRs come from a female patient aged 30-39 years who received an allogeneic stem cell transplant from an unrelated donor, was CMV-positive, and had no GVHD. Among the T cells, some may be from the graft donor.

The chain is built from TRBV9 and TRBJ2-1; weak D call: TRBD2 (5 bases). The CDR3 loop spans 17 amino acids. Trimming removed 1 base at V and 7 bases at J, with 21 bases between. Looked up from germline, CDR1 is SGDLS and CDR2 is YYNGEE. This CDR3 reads CASSVREWADASNEQFF. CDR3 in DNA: TGTGCCAGCAGCGTAAGGGAGTGGGCTGATGCCTCTAATGAGCAGTTCTTC.

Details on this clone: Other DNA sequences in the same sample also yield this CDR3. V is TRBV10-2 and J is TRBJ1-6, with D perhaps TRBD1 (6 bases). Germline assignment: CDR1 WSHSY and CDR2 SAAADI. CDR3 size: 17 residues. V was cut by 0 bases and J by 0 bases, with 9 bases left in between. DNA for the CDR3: TGCGCCAGCAGTGAGTCGGTCAGGGGCTCCTATAATTCACCCCTCCACTTT. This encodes CASSESVRGSYNSPLHF.

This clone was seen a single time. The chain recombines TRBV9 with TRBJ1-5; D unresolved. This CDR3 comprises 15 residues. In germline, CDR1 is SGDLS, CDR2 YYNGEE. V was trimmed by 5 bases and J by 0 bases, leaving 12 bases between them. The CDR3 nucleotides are TGTGCCAGCAGTCGAGGGATCGCTAGCAATCAGCCCCAGCATTTT. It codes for CASSRGIASNQPQHF.

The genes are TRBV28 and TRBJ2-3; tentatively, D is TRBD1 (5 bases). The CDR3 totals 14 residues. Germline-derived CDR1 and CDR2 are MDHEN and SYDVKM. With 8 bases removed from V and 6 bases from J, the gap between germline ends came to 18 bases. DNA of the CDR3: TGTGCCAGCGACCAGCTTACAGGCCGGGATACGCAGTATTTT. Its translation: CASDQLTGRDTQYF.

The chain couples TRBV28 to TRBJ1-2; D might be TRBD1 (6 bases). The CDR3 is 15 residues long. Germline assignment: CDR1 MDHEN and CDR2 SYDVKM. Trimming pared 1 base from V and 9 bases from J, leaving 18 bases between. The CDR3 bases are TGTGCCAGCAGTTTATCCCCTCCTGGGGGCGAACGCTACACCTTC. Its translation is CASSLSPPGGERYTF.

This CDR3 reads CASSSRGLAGADDLEQYF. CDR3 in DNA: TGTGCCAGCAGCTCCAGGGGGCTAGCGGGGGCGGACGATTTGGAGCAGTACTTC. The chain links TRBV7-9 to TRBJ2-7; the match to TRBD2 covers 10 bases. The junction had 19 bases not matched to a gene; V was cut back by 4 bases and J by 7 bases. Per the germline V gene, CDR1 is SEHNR and CDR2 is FQNEAQ (reference sequence). The CDR3 consists of 18 residues.

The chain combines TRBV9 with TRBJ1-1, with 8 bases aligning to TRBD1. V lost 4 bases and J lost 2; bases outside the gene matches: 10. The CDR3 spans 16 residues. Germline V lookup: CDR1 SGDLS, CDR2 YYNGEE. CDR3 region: CASSPPGQGVNTEAFF. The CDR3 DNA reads TGTGCCAGCAGCCCCCCTGGACAGGGTGTAAACACTGAAGCTTTCTTT. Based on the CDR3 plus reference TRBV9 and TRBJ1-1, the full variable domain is DSGVTQTPKHLITATGQRVTLRCSPRSGDLSVYWYQQSLDQGLQFLIQYYNGEERAKGNILERFSAQQFPDLHSELNLSSLELGDSALYFCASSPPGQGVNTEAFFGQGTRLTVV.

CDR3 nucleotide sequence: TGTGCCAGCAGCCGGCCTGGGGCAAACCGAAACTATGGCTACACCTTC. This translates into CASSRPGANRNYGYTF. J is TRBJ1-2 and V is TRBV5-4, with D perhaps TRBD1 (5 bases). There are 16 residues in the CDR3. Germline V gene data show CDR1 as SGHNT and CDR2 as YYREEE (reference sequence). Trimming left V 4 bases short and J 2 bases short, with 18 bases between. Full variable domain (remainder filled in from reference TRBV5-4 and TRBJ1-2): ETGVTQSPTHLIKTRGQQVTLRCSSQSGHNTVSWYQQALGQGPQFIFQYYREEENGRGNFPPRFSGLQFPNYSSELNVNALELDDSALYLCASSRPGANRNYGYTFGSGTRLTVV.

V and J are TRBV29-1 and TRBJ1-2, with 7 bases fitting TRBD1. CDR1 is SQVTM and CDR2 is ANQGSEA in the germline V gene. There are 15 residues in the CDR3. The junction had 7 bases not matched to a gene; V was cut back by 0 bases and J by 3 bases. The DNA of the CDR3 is TGCAGCGTTGAAGATTACCTCGGGACAGACTATGGCTACACCTTC. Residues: CSVEDYLGTDYGYTF.

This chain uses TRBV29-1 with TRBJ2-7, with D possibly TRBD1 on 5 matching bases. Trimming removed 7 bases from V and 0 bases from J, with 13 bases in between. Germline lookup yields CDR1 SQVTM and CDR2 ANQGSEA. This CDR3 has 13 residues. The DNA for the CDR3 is TGCAGCGGGCCAGGGCCCCTCTCCTACGAGCAGTACTTC. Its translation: CSGPGPLSYEQYF.

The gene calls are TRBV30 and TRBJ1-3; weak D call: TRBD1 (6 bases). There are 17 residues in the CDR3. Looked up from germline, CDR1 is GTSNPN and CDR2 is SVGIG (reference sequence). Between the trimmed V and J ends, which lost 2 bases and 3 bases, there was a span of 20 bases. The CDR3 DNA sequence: TGTGCCTGGAGTACTTACTCAAACAGGGCTGATGGAAACACCATATATTTT. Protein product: CAWSTYSNRADGNTIYF. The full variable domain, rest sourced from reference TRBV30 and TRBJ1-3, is SQTIHQWPATLVQPVGSPLSLECTVEGTSNPNLYWYRQAAGRGLQLLFYSVGIGQISSEVPQNLSASRPQDRQFILSSKKLLLSDSGFYLCAWSTYSNRADGNTIYFGEGSWLTVV.

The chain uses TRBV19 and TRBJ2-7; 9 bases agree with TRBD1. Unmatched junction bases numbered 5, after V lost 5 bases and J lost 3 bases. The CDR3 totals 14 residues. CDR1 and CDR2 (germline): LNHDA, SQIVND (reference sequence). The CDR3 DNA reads TGTGCCAGTAGTGCACCGGACAGGGGCTACGAGCAGTACTTC. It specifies CASSAPDRGYEQYF. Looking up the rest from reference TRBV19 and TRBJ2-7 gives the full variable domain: DGGITQSPKYLFRKEGQNVTLSCEQNLNHDAMYWYRQDPGQGLRLIYYSQIVNDFQKGDIAEGYSVSREKKESFPLTVTSAQKNPTAFYLCASSAPDRGYEQYFGPGTRLTVT.

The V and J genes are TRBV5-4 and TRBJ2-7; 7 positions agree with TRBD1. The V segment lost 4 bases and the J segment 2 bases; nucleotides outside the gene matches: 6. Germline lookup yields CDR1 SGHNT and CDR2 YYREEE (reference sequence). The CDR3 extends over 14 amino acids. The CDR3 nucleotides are TGTGCCAGCAGCCGTTGGGACAGAACCTACGAGCAGTACTTC. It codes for CASSRWDRTYEQYF.